The entry that follows covers one TCR beta chain sequence. The data were obtained in a study of blood T cell repertoires in COVID-19. Study background: T cells, B-cell-depleted T cells, or PBMCs provided the cDNA or gDNA that served as material.

The table came from immunoSEQ multiplex PCR; TCRdb's copy has only in-frame clones and leaves some out. This table has more than 110,000 clones, more than 75% appearing once. Sequencing was performed on peripheral blood. The TCR was taken from a woman older than 75 with acute or convalescent COVID-19.

In DNA, the CDR3 is TGTGCCAGCAGCGCGCATGGGACATACTATGGCTACACCTTC. This translates into CASSAHGTYYGYTF. The J gene is TRBJ1-2, the V gene TRBV9; D possibly corresponds to TRBD1 (6 bases). This CDR3 is built from 14 residues. V was clipped by 3 bases and J by 3 bases, with 12 bases between them. The V gene's germline CDR1 is SGDLS and CDR2 YYNGEE.